Here is one T cell receptor beta chain with its context. As yet, its antigen is unknown. Using its own MiXCR run on the RACE reads, TCRdb lists one record per CDR3 protein. The repertoire has 330,000 or so distinct CDR3 sequences, over 6% of them found once; the top ten carry 4.5% to 6%. These data are taken from a study of human T cells and chemical hapten exposure. Study at large: Patches with 0.01% DPC went on the upper back, and the tests were read at 6 days.

As to time point: patch test 2, 6 weeks after DPC sensitization. Treatment given: therapeutic diphenylcyclopropenone sensitization with weekly scalp DPC. Germline lookup yields CDR1 SGHTA and CDR2 FQGTGA. The CDR3 runs 14 residues. Trimming removed 5 bases at V and 0 bases at J, with 10 bases between. General study findings and limits: PT1 expanded TCR numbers rose with patch test score.

Material: whole blood, obtained in connection with sensitization to the hapten diphenylcyclopropenone (DPC). The chain combines TRBV7-3 with TRBJ1-1; the D gene is possibly TRBD1 (6 bases). The receptor comes from a woman aged 18-29 years with alopecia areata. Some clones in this sample may be carry-over from other donors' samples. The DNA of the CDR3 is TGTGCCAGCAGCCCGGACAGCATGAACACTGAAGCTTTCTTT. Translation: CASSPDSMNTEAFF.